This TCR beta chain was retrieved from a study of blood T cell repertoires in COVID-19. The wider study: Italy, Spain and the United States were the sources of the convalescent and acute COVID-19 samples. PBMCs, B-cell-depleted T cells, or T cells were the source of the cDNA or gDNA that made up the material.

This CDR3 is built from 17 residues. The ends lost 4 bases at V and 2 bases at J; junction bases unmatched: 8. Per the germline V gene, CDR1 is SGHRS and CDR2 is YFSETQ. Produced via immunoSEQ multiplex PCR; TCRdb's table is partial and in-frame only. The sample lists 300,000 or so clones, approximately 86% occurring once. The V and J genes are TRBV5-1 and TRBJ2-3, with TRBD2 identical over 12 bases. The sequence was obtained from a man between 65 and 85 years old with acute or convalescent COVID-19. What was sequenced was peripheral blood. The CDR3 loop reads CASSGGLAGHNTDTQYF. The CDR3 coding sequence is TGCGCCAGCAGCGGGGGACTAGCGGGTCACAACACAGATACGCAGTATTTT.